This T cell receptor beta chain was identified in a study of monozygotic twins with inflammatory bowel disease. Turning to this clonotype: Antigen specificity is unknown.

Notes on the study in general: The existence of one strong signal or clonotype linked to IBD lacked support.

One blood sample of approximately 2.7 ml was taken from each donor. The CDR3 totals 14 residues. Germline values: CDR1 KGHDR, CDR2 SFDVKD. TCR libraries each used around 3,500 ng of total RNA. Using the 5' RACE reads, TCRdb records one entry per CDR3 protein without DNA. In total, the table holds 210,000 or so distinct CDR3 sequences. The chain links TRBV24-1 to TRBJ2-7; TCRdb's assignment of TRBD1 cannot be checked, as there is no DNA. What was sequenced was blood. The sequence derives from a human donor with ulcerative colitis or Crohn's disease, or a healthy co-twin of an affected twin (not recorded which). The CDR3 spells CATSDLLPPYEQYF.